This T cell receptor (beta chain) originates from a study of response to subunit inactivated influenza vaccine. Study-level points and caveats: Few new T cells, the authors suggested, are recruited by each seasonal influenza vaccination.

In TCRdb, the RT-PCR reads were re-called with MiXCR into one record per CDR3 protein. Seen here are a few hundred thousand distinct CDR3 sequences, 20% to 25% observed once, and the top ten hold more than 8.5%. The table lists this clonotype with a few counts. Its antigen is still unknown. This sequence was found in a man aged 50 to 69 who received an inactivated influenza vaccine. The material sequenced was PBMCs from blood, taken 21 months after vaccination.

The CDR3 here is CSANHQGLGYTF. As DNA, the CDR3 is TGCAGTGCTAATCATCAGGGATTGGGCTACACCTTC. The chain employs TRBV20-1 and TRBJ1-2, with TRBD1 as a possible D gene (5 bases). CDR3 size: 12 residues. Germline V gene data show CDR1 as DFQATT and CDR2 as SNEGSKA (reference sequence). Trimming shortened V by 4 bases and J by 8 bases, and 14 bases separated the two germline ends.